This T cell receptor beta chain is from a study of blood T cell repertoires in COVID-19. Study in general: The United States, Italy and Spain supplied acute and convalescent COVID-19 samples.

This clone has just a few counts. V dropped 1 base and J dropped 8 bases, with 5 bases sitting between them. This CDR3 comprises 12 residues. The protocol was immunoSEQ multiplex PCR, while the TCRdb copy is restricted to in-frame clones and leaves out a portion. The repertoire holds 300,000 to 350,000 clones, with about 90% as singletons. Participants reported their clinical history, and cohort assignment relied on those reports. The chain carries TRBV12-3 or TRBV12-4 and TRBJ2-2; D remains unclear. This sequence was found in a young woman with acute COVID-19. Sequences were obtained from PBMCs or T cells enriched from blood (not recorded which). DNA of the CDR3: TGTGCCAGCAGTTTAGACGCGGGGGAGCTGTTTTTT. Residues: CASSLDAGELFF.